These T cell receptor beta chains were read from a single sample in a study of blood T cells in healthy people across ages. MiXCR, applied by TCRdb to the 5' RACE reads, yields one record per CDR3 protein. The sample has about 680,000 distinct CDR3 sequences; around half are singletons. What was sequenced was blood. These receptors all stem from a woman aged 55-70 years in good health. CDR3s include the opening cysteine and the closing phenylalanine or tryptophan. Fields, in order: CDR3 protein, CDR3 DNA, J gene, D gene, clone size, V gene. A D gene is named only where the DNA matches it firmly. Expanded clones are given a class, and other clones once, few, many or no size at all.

CDR3aa: CSVEKGKETQFF; CDR3nt: TGCAGCGTTGAGAAGGGCAAAGAGACCCAGTTCTTC; j_gene: TRBJ2-1; d_gene: .; abundance: .; v_gene: TRBV29-1
CDR3aa: CASSSAGWSYEQYF; CDR3nt: TGTGCCAGCAGTTCCGCAGGTTGGTCCTACGAGCAGTACTTC; j_gene: TRBJ2-7; d_gene: .; abundance: .; v_gene: TRBV6-5
CDR3aa: CASSPDQYNEQFF; CDR3nt: TGTGCCAGCAGTCCTGACCAGTACAATGAGCAGTTCTTC; j_gene: TRBJ2-1; d_gene: .; abundance: .; v_gene: TRBV6-6
CDR3aa: CASSQDPRAAEQETQYF; CDR3nt: TGTGCCAGCAGCCAAGACCCACGGGCGGCGGAACAAGAGACCCAGTACTTC; j_gene: TRBJ2-5; d_gene: .; abundance: .; v_gene: TRBV4-2
CDR3aa: CSGSDRLNTGELFF; CDR3nt: TGCAGCGGGAGCGACAGACTGAACACCGGGGAGCTGTTTTTT; j_gene: TRBJ2-2; d_gene: .; abundance: few; v_gene: TRBV29-1
CDR3aa: CASSYPAGGDGVGSKNIQYF; CDR3nt: TGTGCCAGCAGTTACCCCGCCGGTGGGGACGGGGTTGGCTCCAAAAACATTCAGTACTTC; j_gene: TRBJ2-4; d_gene: .; abundance: once; v_gene: TRBV6-5
CDR3aa: CASSTDRVSYEQYF; CDR3nt: TGTGCCAGCAGCACGGACAGGGTTTCCTACGAGCAGTACTTC; j_gene: TRBJ2-7; d_gene: TRBD1; abundance: .; v_gene: TRBV7-2
CDR3aa: CASSHRGAYPYEQYF; CDR3nt: TGTGCCAGCAGCCACAGGGGCGCGTATCCCTACGAGCAGTACTTC; j_gene: TRBJ2-7; d_gene: TRBD1; abundance: .; v_gene: TRBV7-2
CDR3aa: CASSVSGGTYNEQFF; CDR3nt: TGTGCCAGCAGCGTCAGCGGGGGAACCTACAATGAGCAGTTCTTC; j_gene: TRBJ2-1; d_gene: TRBD2; abundance: .; v_gene: TRBV9
CDR3aa: CASSLQEVAGGLYEQFF; CDR3nt: TGCGCCAGCAGCCTACAAGAGGTAGCGGGAGGTCTGTATGAGCAGTTCTTC; j_gene: TRBJ2-1; d_gene: TRBD2; abundance: few; v_gene: TRBV4-3
CDR3aa: CASGPSSMRAFF; CDR3nt: TGTGCCAGCGGCCCCTCCAGTATGCGGGCTTTCTTT; j_gene: TRBJ1-1; d_gene: .; abundance: .; v_gene: TRBV7-9
CDR3aa: CATSRDSTYRYEQYF; CDR3nt: TGTGCCACCAGCAGGGACTCAACCTACCGCTACGAGCAGTACTTC; j_gene: TRBJ2-7; d_gene: .; abundance: .; v_gene: TRBV15
CDR3aa: CASSKVRGLYEQYF; CDR3nt: TGTGCCAGCAGTAAGGTCAGGGGGTTATACGAGCAGTACTTC; j_gene: TRBJ2-7; d_gene: TRBD1; abundance: few; v_gene: TRBV6-1
CDR3aa: CASSLDTSPYYEQYF; CDR3nt: TGTGCCAGCAGCTTAGATACTAGCCCATACTACGAGCAGTACTTC; j_gene: TRBJ2-7; d_gene: .; abundance: .; v_gene: TRBV7-2
CDR3aa: CASSQEGQGSGDPAYNEQFF; CDR3nt: TGCGCCAGCAGCCAAGAAGGGCAAGGGTCGGGGGACCCCGCCTACAATGAGCAGTTCTTC; j_gene: TRBJ2-1; d_gene: .; abundance: .; v_gene: TRBV4-1
CDR3aa: CASSPGTGSSYEQYF; CDR3nt: TGTGCCAGCTCACCCGGGACAGGGAGCTCCTACGAGCAGTACTTC; j_gene: TRBJ2-7; d_gene: TRBD1; abundance: few; v_gene: TRBV6-2/TRBV6-3
CDR3aa: CASSIERAETQYF; CDR3nt: TGTGCCAGCAGCATCGAAAGGGCGGAGACCCAGTACTTC; j_gene: TRBJ2-5; d_gene: .; abundance: .; v_gene: TRBV7-2
CDR3aa: CASGSRRRGDEQYF; CDR3nt: TGTGCCAGCGGGTCGCGGAGGCGAGGAGACGAGCAGTACTTC; j_gene: TRBJ2-7; d_gene: .; abundance: .; v_gene: TRBV6-2/TRBV6-3
CDR3aa: CASSRTPGTSNEKLFF; CDR3nt: TGTGCCAGCAGCCGCACCCCAGGGACCTCTAATGAAAAACTGTTTTTT; j_gene: TRBJ1-4; d_gene: .; abundance: .; v_gene: TRBV7-6
CDR3aa: CASSPQGQGTKNIQYF; CDR3nt: TGTGCCAGCAGCCCTCAGGGACAGGGGACAAAAAACATTCAGTACTTC; j_gene: TRBJ2-4; d_gene: TRBD1; abundance: few; v_gene: TRBV7-2
CDR3aa: CASSGRLAGQNTGELFF; CDR3nt: TGTGCCAGCAGCGGACGTCTAGCGGGGCAGAACACCGGGGAGCTGTTTTTT; j_gene: TRBJ2-2; d_gene: TRBD2; abundance: .; v_gene: TRBV9
CDR3aa: CASSFGQGGTDTQYF; CDR3nt: TGTGCCAGCAGTTTTGGTCAGGGGGGTACAGATACGCAGTATTTT; j_gene: TRBJ2-3; d_gene: .; abundance: many; v_gene: TRBV28
CDR3aa: CSTRGQGNYGYTF; CDR3nt: TGCAGTACTAGAGGACAGGGTAACTATGGCTACACCTTC; j_gene: TRBJ1-2; d_gene: TRBD1; abundance: .; v_gene: TRBV20-1
CDR3aa: CASSLASQGIAYEQYF; CDR3nt: TGTGCCAGCAGCTTAGCTTCCCAGGGTATCGCCTACGAGCAGTACTTC; j_gene: TRBJ2-7; d_gene: .; abundance: few; v_gene: TRBV7-2
CDR3aa: CASSEWRQGGTEAFF; CDR3nt: TGTGCCAGCAGTGAATGGAGGCAGGGGGGCACTGAAGCTTTCTTT; j_gene: TRBJ1-1; d_gene: TRBD1; abundance: .; v_gene: TRBV25-1
CDR3aa: CSATHLRASSYEQYF; CDR3nt: TGCAGTGCTACCCATCTGCGGGCGAGCTCCTACGAGCAGTACTTC; j_gene: TRBJ2-7; d_gene: .; abundance: .; v_gene: TRBV20-1
CDR3aa: CASRREVAADLSYEQYF; CDR3nt: TGTGCCAGCAGGCGCGAGGTGGCGGCTGACCTCTCCTACGAGCAGTACTTC; j_gene: TRBJ2-7; d_gene: .; abundance: .; v_gene: TRBV28
CDR3aa: CSTLGGGGETQYF; CDR3nt: TGCTCTACCCTCGGGGGCGGCGGGGAGACCCAGTACTTC; j_gene: TRBJ2-5; d_gene: .; abundance: .; v_gene: TRBV29-1
CDR3aa: CSVLPQAREQYF; CDR3nt: TGCAGCGTTCTGCCCCAAGCTAGGGAGCAGTACTTC; j_gene: TRBJ2-5; d_gene: .; abundance: .; v_gene: TRBV29-1
CDR3aa: CASSQELGLAGNEQFF; CDR3nt: TGTGCCAGCAGCCAAGAGTTGGGACTAGCGGGAAATGAGCAGTTCTTC; j_gene: TRBJ2-1; d_gene: TRBD2; abundance: .; v_gene: TRBV3-1
CDR3aa: CASSGSGTGGETQYF; CDR3nt: TGTGCCAGCAGTGGTTCCGGGACAGGTGGTGAGACCCAGTACTTC; j_gene: TRBJ2-5; d_gene: TRBD1; abundance: few; v_gene: TRBV6-5
CDR3aa: CASSPGTADTQYF; CDR3nt: TGCGCCAGCAGCCCAGGGACTGCAGATACGCAGTATTTT; j_gene: TRBJ2-3; d_gene: .; abundance: few; v_gene: TRBV5-1
CDR3aa: CASSYMVRETQYF; CDR3nt: TGTGCCAGCAGTTACATGGTGCGAGAGACCCAGTACTTC; j_gene: TRBJ2-5; d_gene: .; abundance: .; v_gene: TRBV6-6
CDR3aa: CASGTGASYEQYF; CDR3nt: TGTGCCAGCGGGACAGGGGCCTCCTACGAGCAGTACTTC; j_gene: TRBJ2-7; d_gene: TRBD1; abundance: .; v_gene: TRBV2
CDR3aa: CSAGQALLYEQYF; CDR3nt: TGCAGCGCCGGACAGGCCCTACTCTACGAGCAGTACTTC; j_gene: TRBJ2-7; d_gene: TRBD1; abundance: .; v_gene: TRBV29-1
CDR3aa: CASSKPTGGEQYF; CDR3nt: TGTGCCAGCAGTAAACCTACAGGGGGCGAGCAGTACTTC; j_gene: TRBJ2-7; d_gene: TRBD1; abundance: few; v_gene: TRBV27
CDR3aa: CASSELTGARQETQYF; CDR3nt: TGTGCCAGCAGTGAACTTACGGGAGCGAGGCAAGAGACCCAGTACTTC; j_gene: TRBJ2-5; d_gene: .; abundance: .; v_gene: TRBV2
CDR3aa: CASSSGPQETQYF; CDR3nt: TGTGCCAGCAGCTCGGGACCACAAGAGACCCAGTACTTC; j_gene: TRBJ2-5; d_gene: .; abundance: many; v_gene: TRBV7-2
CDR3aa: CSGGQDFTEAFF; CDR3nt: TGCAGCGGGGGGCAGGATTTCACTGAAGCTTTCTTT; j_gene: TRBJ1-1; d_gene: .; abundance: .; v_gene: TRBV29-1
CDR3aa: CSVEDRLGDPNYGYTF; CDR3nt: TGCAGCGTTGAAGATCGGTTGGGGGATCCTAACTATGGCTACACCTTC; j_gene: TRBJ1-2; d_gene: .; abundance: .; v_gene: TRBV29-1
CDR3aa: CASSRLAGFQETQYF; CDR3nt: TGTGCCAGCAGTAGACTAGCGGGATTCCAAGAGACCCAGTACTTC; j_gene: TRBJ2-5; d_gene: TRBD2; abundance: .; v_gene: TRBV27
CDR3aa: CAISGGTGRETQYF; CDR3nt: TGTGCCATCAGTGGTGGGACAGGGCGTGAGACCCAGTACTTC; j_gene: TRBJ2-5; d_gene: TRBD1; abundance: .; v_gene: TRBV10-3
CDR3aa: CASSPPRTGQGDDEQYF; CDR3nt: TGTGCCAGCAGTCCGCCACGGACGGGACAGGGGGACGACGAGCAGTACTTC; j_gene: TRBJ2-7; d_gene: TRBD1; abundance: .; v_gene: TRBV6-4